Presented here are 6 T cell receptor beta chains from one specimen sequenced in a study of blood T cell repertoires in COVID-19. The table came from immunoSEQ multiplex PCR; TCRdb's copy has only in-frame clones and leaves some out. The sample includes 310,000 or so clones, roughly 87% of them seen just once. Sequences were obtained from peripheral blood. The receptors originated from a man aged 25-45 years with COVID-19, enrolled during active disease.

The rearrangement joins TRBV6-2 or TRBV6-3 to TRBJ1-2, with 7 bases fitting TRBD1. In germline, CDR1 is MNHEY, CDR2 SVGEGT. The CDR3 totals 18 residues. With 4 bases clipped from V and 8 bases from J, the junction kept 22 bases outside the gene matches. The CDR3 here is CASSFLRGQVAPGYGYTF. As DNA, the CDR3 is TGTGCCAGCAGTTTCCTACGCGGACAGGTCGCGCCGGGTTACGGCTACACCTTC.

In this sample, this clone turned up a few times. V and J are TRBV29-1 and TRBJ2-5; possible D gene TRBD1, 6 bases. There are 11 residues in the CDR3. Germline V CDR1 and CDR2: SQVTM, ANQGSEA. The germline V and J ends were trimmed by 5 bases and 7 bases, with 11 bases remaining between them. CDR3 nucleotides: TGCAGCGTTTACAGGGCCTCGACCCAGTACTTC. Encoded protein: CSVYRASTQYF. Variable domain in full (rest from reference TRBV29-1 and TRBJ2-5): SAVISQKPSRDICQRGTSLTIQCQVDSQVTMMFWYRQQPGQSLTLIATANQGSEATYESGFVIDKFPISRPNLTFSTLTVSNMSPEDSSIYLCSVYRASTQYFGPGTRLLVL.

V usage is TRBV5-1 and J usage is TRBJ2-7; D gene unclear. V was trimmed by 1 base and J by 1 base, leaving 9 bases between them. This CDR3 region has 14 residues. Germline CDR1 is SGHRS and CDR2 is YFSETQ. The CDR3 region is CASSLQTESYEQYF. The CDR3 DNA is TGCGCCAGCAGCTTGCAAACAGAATCCTACGAGCAGTACTTC.

The rearrangement links TRBV11-2 to TRBJ2-3, with a possible D match to TRBD2 (7 bases). CDR3 length equals 16 residues. Trimming pared 3 bases from V and 1 base from J, leaving 14 bases between. Germline CDR1 is SGHAT and CDR2 is FQNNGV. CDR3 amino acids: CASSLGKGGGTDTQYF. The CDR3 region has the DNA TGTGCCAGCAGCTTGGGGAAGGGGGGGGGCACAGATACGCAGTATTTT.

This chain uses TRBV29-1 with TRBJ2-3, with 8 positions matching TRBD2. The CDR3 runs 14 residues. CDR1 and CDR2 (germline): SQVTM, ANQGSEA. J was trimmed by 4 bases and V by 7 bases; bases with no gene match: 10. The CDR3 reads CSAHRAGVADTQYF. CDR3 in DNA: TGCAGCGCCCATCGAGCGGGAGTAGCAGATACGCAGTATTTT.

V is TRBV7-2 and J is TRBJ1-2; possible D gene TRBD1, 6 bases. V gave up 5 bases and J gave up 7 bases, with 14 bases separating them. Germline V gene data show CDR1 as SGHTA and CDR2 as FQGNSA. This CDR3 is built from 13 residues. The CDR3 DNA follows: TGTGCCAGCAGCACCGGGACATATCCTGGCTACACCTTC. Protein: CASSTGTYPGYTF.